This T cell receptor beta chain stems from a study of T cells in Graves' hyperthyroidism and ophthalmopathy. Study information: Peripheral blood was drawn at first diagnosis, prior to all treatment.

The CDR3 regions of TCR beta were amplified from RNA transcripts. A first-round RT-PCR of the TCR CDR3 used the HTBI primer set. TCRdb reprocessed the multiplex PCR reads via MiXCR and lists one record per CDR3 protein. The sample consists of approximately 330,000 distinct CDR3 sequences, around a sixth of them appearing once. Germline V gene data show CDR1 as SGHNT and CDR2 as YYREEE (reference sequence). CDR3 length: 11 amino acids. J gave up 6 bases and V 7 bases, and 1 base lay outside the gene matches. Specimen: blood. V is TRBV5-4 and J is TRBJ2-4, with TRBD1 matching over 7 bases. The clonotype was recovered from a woman aged 45-65 years with Graves' hyperthyroidism. This CDR3 reads CASGDRNIQYF. In nucleotides, the CDR3 is TGTGCCAGCGGGGACAGAAACATTCAGTACTTC.